This T cell receptor beta chain is drawn from a study of cytomegalovirus exposure and HLA in healthy donors (dated by TCRdb to 2015 to 2018). Background on the whole study: An earlier analysis of more than 550 of the donors reported approximately 260 Gb of sequence data and 100 million to 120 million unique TCR beta sequences obtained from approximately 180 million T cells. An early release that covered more than 550 HLA-typed donors contained approximately 300 gigabases of sequencing data and approximately 85 million unique TCR sequences. Of the 350 to 450 genotyped donors, less than 90% were placed in the genetic ancestry cluster associated with self-reported Caucasian donors. The aim of the study was to test whether cataloging public T cell receptors could identify signatures of past pathogen exposure. The study profiled the T cell repertoires of about 720 subjects by immunosequencing and related them to cytomegalovirus serostatus. Along with the approximately 670-subject first cohort, a separate validation cohort of about 110 different subjects was used. High-throughput TCR immunosequencing, statistical association of individual TCRs with disease status, and machine learning were combined to predict cytomegalovirus infection status. A later analysis re-analyzed previously published TCR beta repertoires from approximately 670 donors and added high-resolution HLA genotyping to study TCR occurrence patterns. Rather than using new phenotypic data, the later analysis identified candidate immune exposures from TCR beta sequences and from how often those sequences occurred across donors. An earlier analysis of 450 to 750 of the donors used high-throughput TCR beta sequencing to judge whether each TCR beta V gene segment behaved as functional or pseudogenic. Alongside the repertoire data, information on donor age, sex, ethnicity and CMV serostatus was compiled. Genome-wide SNP genotypes for about 65% of the roughly 670 donors were used in a later genetic analysis, which treated that subset as a discovery cohort. All discovery cohort repertoires had been generated on a single sequencing platform. Class I and class II HLA loci were covered by the typing at four-digit resolution. Typing coverage differed by locus: A, B, C, DRB1 and DQB1 were typed in roughly 629-640 donors, DQA1 in roughly 500, DPA1 in some 610, and DPB1 in 450 to 490. Four to six DR-DQ haplotypes were handled as single units for association and clustering, since linkage in the cohort was strong. Among about 410 genotyped donors of the cohort, an average of about 240,000 unique TCR beta nucleotide sequences was sequenced per donor, of which 15% to 20% were non-productive.

V has 4 bases trimmed and J has 1 base trimmed; junction bases matching no gene number 9. The cysteine opens and the phenylalanine closes a CDR3 of 16 amino acids. The kept DNA is CDR3 alone, 48 bases in frame from the first base. In the germline V gene (reference sequence), CDR1 corresponds to SEHNR and CDR2 to FQNEAQ. Libraries were constructed by the immunoSEQ multiplex PCR assay. A mixture of 60 forward primers for TCR Vbeta segments and 13 reverse primers for TCR Jbeta segments was used in the multiplex PCR. A multiplex PCR assay on genomic DNA amplified the CDR3 region of rearranged TCR beta genes. On the Illumina HiSeq System, the amplified TCR beta libraries were sequenced as 87-base-pair reads. The authors processed their data as follows. Across the roughly 640 repertoires, a later analysis counted 80 million or so unique TCR beta chains, 9.5 million to 13 million of which were shared by at least two donors. To remove PCR and sequencing errors, raw reads were error-corrected and collapsed into unique sequences using a nearest-neighbor algorithm that merged closely related sequences. CDR3 sequences were aligned to IMGT reference sequences to assign V, D and J gene segments. Each retained sequence needed at least a six-nucleotide match to both a V gene segment and a J gene segment. Rearrangements were classified as productive when the CDR3 lacked stop codons and remained in frame with V and J, and all other rearrangements were classified as non-productive. CDR3 was defined by IMGT convention, running from the second conserved V-encoded cysteine to the conserved J-encoded phenylalanine. In an earlier analysis of more than 550 of the donors, sequences lacking an unambiguous match to a single V gene segment were excluded. In an earlier analysis of 500 to 750 of the donors, V segments were called functional above 56.7% productive rearrangements and were called segregating when the between-donor standard deviation exceeded 5%. A statistical classification framework was built to diagnose cytomegalovirus status from the catalog of TCR beta chain sequences. A later analysis assigned V and J genes by comparing TCR nucleotide sequences with IMGT/GENE-DB human TR gene sequences. In a later analysis, CDR3 sequences and most-parsimonious VDJ recombination scenarios were assigned using the TCRdist pipeline. In a later analysis, each TCR beta chain was defined by its CDR3 amino acid sequence together with its V-gene family, and reads without a unique V-gene family were excluded. As a way to deal with suspected cross-contamination and a sequencing artifact, a later analysis dropped 450 to 700 nucleotide sequences that were highly shared and had low generation probability. For each public chain, a later analysis derived a clonal expansion index from normalized ranks of inferred template counts within each repertoire. Generation probabilities in a later analysis came from a VDJ recombination model fitted to out-of-frame rearrangements, and those results were checked against IGoR. Hypergeometric tests were used in a later analysis to score TCR-TCR, TCR-HLA and TCR-CMV co-occurrence, with a repertoire-size bias correction applied to the TCR pairs. In a later analysis, false discovery rates were estimated by permuting HLA or CMV assignments 20 times. In a later analysis, co-occurring TCRs were grouped using DBSCAN, with TCRdist sequence similarity added in when clustering inside HLA-allele-positive subsets. For co-occurrence clustering, repertoires with fewer than 30,000 or more than 120,000 public chains were excluded, along with five or six repertoires with anomalous nucleotide sharing. The table was pulled from immuneACCESS by TCRdb, which kept in-frame rearrangements only. Such tables lose some clones; where checked, under half of the loss comes from unresolved V genes, and the rest has no known cause. The V and J calls and clone size were taken over from that table, and D and trimming were inferred from the DNA. The sample table lists about 170,000 clones, about three quarters of them with a count of one. The top ten clonotypes cover less than 1% of the sample.

The cohort consisted of more than 650 healthy bone marrow donors. At the time of sampling, all cohort members were nominally healthy, though unrecorded immune exposures were likely present. The donor tested CMV seronegative, placing the donor among the 350 to 400 seronegative members of the cohort. A peripheral blood sample was collected from each donor, and TCR beta sequencing was performed on peripheral blood mononuclear cells. The Qiagen DNeasy Blood Extraction Kit was used to extract genomic DNA from the blood cell samples. What the study reported, not specific to this receptor: Linkage disequilibrium might explain the correlated functional status among segregating V segments, but an unknown experimental factor could not be excluded. When HLA alleles, especially DR and DQ, strongly co-occurred, TCR associations were difficult to assign to individual alleles. Some IMGT-functional V segments, including TRBV6-2 and TRBV6-3, could not be distinguished by the 87-base-pair reads and were therefore excluded. Only TCR beta chains were sequenced in this cohort, and the absence of alpha or paired-chain data limited detectable features. Because counts were too low, around 18 rarely observed V segments, including chromosome 9 orphons, were left out of the earlier analysis of approximately 580 of the donors. In vitro tests confirmed that three of the cytomegalovirus-associated TCR beta chains recognize cytomegalovirus antigens. V-gene and J-gene trimming of TCR beta chains was associated with a missense DCLRE1C variant in a later genetic analysis, and the association was replicated in an independent cohort. Specific HLA alleles were associated with 15,000 to 20,000 TCR beta sequences at a false discovery rate of 0.05 in a later analysis. A later analysis found that HLA-associated TCR beta chains were more clonally expanded and had lower generation probabilities than equally common non-associated chains. A group of highly shared sequence variants was considered likely to be a technical artifact of the sequencing pipeline. In an earlier analysis of 450 to 750 of the donors, most TCR beta V segments appeared in productive rearrangements about 87% or about 30% of the time, broadly matching IMGT annotations. According to a later analysis, TCR association rates differed among HLA loci, with DRB1 alleles showing the most associated TCRs and HLA-C alleles showing the fewest. A further reported finding was that TCR beta sequences accurately predicted the HLA-A and HLA-B alleles for most subjects in the first cohort. Because some donors lacked HLA typing at each locus, the association tests relied only on the typed subset. CMV serostatus was the only immune exposure information available for the cohort. The presence/absence analyses assumed that sequencing depth was roughly uniform across donors, and that assumption may not be true. In both the original and validation cohorts, the classifier was reported to diagnose cytomegalovirus status with high specificity and sensitivity. The authors suggested that the approach could potentially be generalized to other disease states and immunological phenotypes. In a later analysis, most CMV-associated TCR beta chains were found to appear HLA-restricted, with HLA associations seemingly driven largely by CMV exposure. The study gave a list of 150 to 200 TCR beta chains associated with cytomegalovirus. A later analysis reported that several top co-occurrence clusters appeared linked to parvovirus B19, influenza, CMV and Epstein-Barr virus. In a later genetic analysis, fewer N-insertions in productive TCRs were reported among donors in an Asian-associated ancestry cluster than the approximately 630-donor mean. Across donors, most TCR sequences were observed very rarely, whereas some public TCRs were present in many individuals.

To note about this clone: Its antigen specificity is not known. Base quality data are lacking; no much larger clone is found one base away.

The sequence came from a female donor in good health and CMV-seronegative. The rearranged segments are TRBV7-9 and TRBJ2-5, and TRBD2 aligns with 7 junction nucleotides. What was sequenced was PBMCs. CDR3 reads: CASSYGTTLAQETQYF. The DNA reads TGTGCCAGCAGCTATGGGACTACCTTAGCCCAAGAGACCCAGTACTTC. Supplemented by the reference TRBV7-9 and TRBJ2-5 proteins around the CDR3, the complete variable domain is DTGVSQNPRHKITKRGQNVTFRCDPISEHNRLYWYRQTLGQGPEFLTYFQNEAQLEKSRLLSDRFSAERPKGSFSTLEIQRTEQGDSAMYLCASSYGTTLAQETQYFGPGTRLLVL.